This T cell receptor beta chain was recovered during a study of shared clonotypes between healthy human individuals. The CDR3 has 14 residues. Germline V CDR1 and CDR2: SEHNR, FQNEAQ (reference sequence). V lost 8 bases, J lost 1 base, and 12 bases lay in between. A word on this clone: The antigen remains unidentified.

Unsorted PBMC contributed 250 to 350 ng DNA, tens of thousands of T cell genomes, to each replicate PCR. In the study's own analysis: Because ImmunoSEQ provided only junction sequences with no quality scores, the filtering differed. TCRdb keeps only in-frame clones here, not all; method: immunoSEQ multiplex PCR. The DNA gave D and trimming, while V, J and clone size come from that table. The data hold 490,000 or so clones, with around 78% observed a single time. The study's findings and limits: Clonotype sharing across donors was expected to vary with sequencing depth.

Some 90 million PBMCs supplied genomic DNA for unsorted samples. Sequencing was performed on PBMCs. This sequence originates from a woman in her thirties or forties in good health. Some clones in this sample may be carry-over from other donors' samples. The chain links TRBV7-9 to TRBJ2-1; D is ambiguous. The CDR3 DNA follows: TGTGCCAGCGGGTCGTTTGGGTCCTACAATGAGCAGTTCTTC. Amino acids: CASGSFGSYNEQFF.